What follows is one T cell receptor beta chain and its context. Its antigen is unknown. The sample comes from a study of T cell responses to AZD1222 COVID-19 vaccine. Findings of the study overall: A mostly white British donor set with more females was recruited, and clonal diversity was possibly underestimated. CD4 TCRs associated with vaccination spanned spike, dominating at 160-218 and 743-854. Nearly half of spike-specific TCRs reportedly go after variant regions that carry no mutations.

Trimming cost V 5 bases and J 5 bases; bases outside gene matches: 4. This CDR3 has 13 residues. Germline V lookup: CDR1 SGHRS, CDR2 YFSETQ. Some clones are missing from TCRdb's copy, which holds only in-frame ones; the method was immunoSEQ multiplex PCR. The sample includes about 79,000 clones, around 92% of them seen just once. The source is an adult in good health. Material: peripheral blood, obtained on day 0 of MenACWY control vaccination. The chain employs TRBV5-1 and TRBJ2-1, with TRBD2 matching 7 bases. The CDR3 DNA reads as TGCGCCAGCAGTTGGGGGGGAAACAATGAGCAGTTCTTC. As protein: CASSWGGNNEQFF.